Following are 13 T cell receptor beta chains from one sample sequenced in a study of beta chain features in type 1 diabetes. The isolated RNA, all of it, was reverse transcribed, so expressed TCRB transcripts were what got sequenced. Clones were read by immunoSEQ multiplex PCR, and TCRdb kept only the in-frame ones, dropping some. The sample contains under 50,000 clones, under 65% of which appear only once. The sample taken for sequencing was Tregs from blood. These receptors originate from a woman younger than 35 in good health.

This clone was counted between two and nine times. This chain connects TRBV10-3 to TRBJ2-7, with TRBD1 matching over 7 bases. The CDR3 is made up of 15 amino acids. V dropped 3 bases and J dropped 6; count of bases not matched to a gene: 11. CDR1 and CDR2 (germline): ENHRY, SYGVKD. Here the CDR3 DNA reads TGTGCCATCAGTGACCCGGGACAGCCCGATATCGAGCAGTACTTC. As protein: CAISDPGQPDIEQYF.

V and J are TRBV4-2 and TRBJ2-7, with 7 bases identical to TRBD2. Germline V CDR1 and CDR2: LGHNA, YNFKEQ. This CDR3 is built from 14 residues. V was pared by 1 base and J by 7 bases, with 7 bases of the junction left unmatched. The CDR3 DNA follows: TGTGCCAGCAGCCAAGCGGGGGGAAGTAGGGAGCAGTACTTC. Translating gives CASSQAGGSREQYF.

V is TRBV5-1 and J is TRBJ2-7, with 12 bases fitting TRBD2. The CDR3 sequence is 16 residues long. V shed 0 bases, J shed 4 bases, and the junction held 5 bases outside the gene matches. From germline, CDR1 is SGHRS and CDR2 YFSETQ. CDR3 DNA sequence: TGCGCCAGCAGCTTGGATCTAGCGGGAGGGGAATACGAGCAGTACTTC. Protein: CASSLDLAGGEYEQYF.

The chain is built from TRBV6-6 and TRBJ2-1; D ambiguous. CDR1 and CDR2 (germline): MNHNY, SVGAGI (reference sequence). The germline V and J ends were trimmed by 2 bases and 7 bases, with 12 bases remaining between them. The CDR3 totals 14 residues. The CDR3 protein is CASSYAELRNEQFF. CDR3 DNA sequence: TGTGCCAGCAGTTACGCGGAGCTAAGGAATGAGCAGTTCTTC.

The chain links TRBV28 to TRBJ2-5, with D possibly TRBD2 on 5 matching bases. This CDR3 is 16 amino acids long. Germline V gives CDR1 MDHEN, CDR2 SYDVKM. V lost 5 bases to trimming and J lost 5 bases, with 21 bases between them. CDR3 nucleotide sequence: TGTGCCAGCAGTACCCCCCTTCGAGCGGTCGGGGAGACCCAGTACTTC. Translating it yields CASSTPLRAVGETQYF.

This clone was observed a single time. CDR3 residues: CASSLDGPGANEKLFF. CDR3 nucleotides: TGTGCCAGCAGCTTAGACGGGCCAGGGGCTAATGAAAAACTGTTTTTT. The genes are TRBV7-9 and TRBJ1-4; TRBD1 is a possible D gene (6 bases). CDR3 length: 16 amino acids. The germline CDR1 and CDR2 sequences are SEHNR and FQNEAQ (reference sequence). Trimming left V 1 base short and J 3 bases short, with 12 bases between.

This rearrangement joins TRBV7-2 to TRBJ2-1, with D possibly being TRBD1 (5 bases). CDR1 is SGHTA and CDR2 is FQGNSA in the germline V gene. This CDR3 has 14 amino acids. Trimming pared 1 base from V and 7 bases from J, leaving 11 bases between. CDR3 loop: CASSLEGVGNEQFF. The CDR3 DNA reads TGTGCCAGCAGCTTAGAAGGGGTCGGGAATGAGCAGTTCTTC.

This clone was counted between two and nine times. This sequence joins TRBV30 and TRBJ1-2; perhaps TRBD1 as D (6 bases). The V end lost 7 bases, the J end lost 3 bases, and 18 bases lay between the germline ends. The germline V gene has CDR1 GTSNPN and CDR2 SVGIG (reference sequence). This CDR3 contains 14 residues. The CDR3 protein is CAFPNRERDYGYTF. DNA of the CDR3: TGTGCCTTTCCAAACAGGGAAAGGGACTATGGCTACACCTTC.

This clone occurred a few times. The chain recombines TRBV11-2 with TRBJ2-2, with 9 bases aligning to TRBD1. With V trimmed by 2 bases and J by 5 bases, 6 bases remained unmatched. The CDR3 has 16 residues. From germline, CDR1 is SGHAT and CDR2 FQNNGV. CDR3 coding DNA: TGTGCCAGCAGCTTAAGGGGACAGGGAGGGACCGGGGAGCTGTTTTTT. Encoded protein: CASSLRGQGGTGELFF.

This clone was observed a few times. V and J are TRBV28 and TRBJ1-4; tentatively, D is TRBD1 (5 bases). The V gene lost 1 base and the J gene lost 8 bases, with 17 bases spanning the gap. CDR3 length equals 16 residues. The V gene's germline CDR1 is MDHEN and CDR2 SYDVKM. CDR3 residues: CASSLSQGGTGEKLFF. The CDR3 DNA reads as TGTGCCAGCAGTTTATCCCAGGGCGGTACTGGGGAAAAACTGTTTTTT.

This clone was counted only a few times. V gene TRBV5-8 combines with J gene TRBJ2-2, with 10 bases aligning to TRBD2. The ends lost 4 bases at V and 1 base at J; junction bases unmatched: 7. The CDR3 has 17 residues. Per germline, CDR1 SGHTS and CDR2 YDEGEE. The CDR3 sequence is CASSKRTSGVNTGELFF. CDR3 nucleotide sequence: TGTGCCAGCAGCAAGAGGACTAGCGGAGTGAACACCGGGGAGCTGTTTTTT. The full variable domain, rest sourced from reference TRBV5-8 and TRBJ2-2, is EAGVTQSPTHLIKTRGQQATLRCSPISGHTSVYWYQQALGLGLQFLLWYDEGEERNRGNFPPRFSGRQFPNYSSELNVNALELEDSALYLCASSKRTSGVNTGELFFGEGSRLTVL.

CDR3 DNA sequence: TGCGCCAGCAGCTTGGGACAGGTCGATCAGCCCCAGCATTTT. This codes for CASSLGQVDQPQHF. The chain couples TRBV5-1 to TRBJ1-5; tentatively, D is TRBD1 (6 bases). The CDR3 is 14 residues long. V was shortened by 0 bases and J by 5 bases, with 9 bases between the two germline ends. Germline-derived CDR1 and CDR2 are SGHRS and YFSETQ.

The chain combines TRBV27 with TRBJ2-1; 8 bases are shared with TRBD2. Trimming took 7 bases from V and 4 from J; bases not matched to a gene: 9. The CDR3 is made up of 15 amino acids. Germline CDR1 is MNHEY and CDR2 is SMNVEV (reference sequence). The CDR3 DNA reads TGTGCCAGCACCCCGTTGATAGCGGGGTACAATGAGCAGTTCTTC. Amino acids: CASTPLIAGYNEQFF.